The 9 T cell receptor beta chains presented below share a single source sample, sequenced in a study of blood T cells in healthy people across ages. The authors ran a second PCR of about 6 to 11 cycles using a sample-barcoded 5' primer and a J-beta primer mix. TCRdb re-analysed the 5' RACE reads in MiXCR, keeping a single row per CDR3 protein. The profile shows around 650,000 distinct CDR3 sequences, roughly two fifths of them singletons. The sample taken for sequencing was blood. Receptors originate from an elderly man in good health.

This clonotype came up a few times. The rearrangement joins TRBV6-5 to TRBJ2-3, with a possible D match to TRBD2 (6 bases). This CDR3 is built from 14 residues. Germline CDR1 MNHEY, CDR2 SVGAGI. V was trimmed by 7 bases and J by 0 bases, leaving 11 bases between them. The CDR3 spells CASTREFSTDTQYF. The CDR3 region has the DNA TGTGCCAGCACCCGGGAGTTCAGCACAGATACGCAGTATTTT.

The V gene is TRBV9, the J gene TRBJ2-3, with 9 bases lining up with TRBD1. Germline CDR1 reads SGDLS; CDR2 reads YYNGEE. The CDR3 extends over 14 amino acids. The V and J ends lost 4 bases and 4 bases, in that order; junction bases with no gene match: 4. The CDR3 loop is CASSPDRGADTQYF. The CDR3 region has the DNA TGTGCCAGCAGCCCCGACAGGGGGGCAGATACGCAGTATTTT. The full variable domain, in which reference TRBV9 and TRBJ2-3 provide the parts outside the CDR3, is DSGVTQTPKHLITATGQRVTLRCSPRSGDLSVYWYQQSLDQGLQFLIQYYNGEERAKGNILERFSAQQFPDLHSELNLSSLELGDSALYFCASSPDRGADTQYFGPGTRLTVL.

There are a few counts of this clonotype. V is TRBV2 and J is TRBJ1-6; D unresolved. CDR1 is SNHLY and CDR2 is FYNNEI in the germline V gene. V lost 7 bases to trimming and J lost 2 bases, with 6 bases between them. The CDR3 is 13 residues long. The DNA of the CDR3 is TGTGCCAGCACGAGGACCTATAATTCACCCCTCCACTTT. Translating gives CASTRTYNSPLHF. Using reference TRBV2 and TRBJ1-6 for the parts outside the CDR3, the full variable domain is EPEVTQTPSHQVTQMGQEVILRCVPISNHLYFYWYRQILGQKVEFLVSFYNNEISEKSEIFDDQFSVERPDGSNFTLKIRSTKLEDSAMYFCASTRTYNSPLHFGNGTRLTVT.

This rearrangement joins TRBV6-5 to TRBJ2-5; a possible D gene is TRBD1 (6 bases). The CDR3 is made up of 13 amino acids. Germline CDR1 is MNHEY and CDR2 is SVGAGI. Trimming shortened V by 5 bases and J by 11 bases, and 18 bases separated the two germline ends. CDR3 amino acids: CASSTGLWNEQYF. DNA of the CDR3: TGTGCCAGCAGTACAGGGCTGTGGAATGAGCAGTACTTC.

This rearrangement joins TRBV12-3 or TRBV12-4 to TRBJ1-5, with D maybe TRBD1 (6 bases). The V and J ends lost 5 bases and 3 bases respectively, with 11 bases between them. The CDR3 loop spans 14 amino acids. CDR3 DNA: TGTGCCAGCAGTGTCCAGGGGAACAATCAGCCCCAGCATTTT. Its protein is CASSVQGNNQPQHF.

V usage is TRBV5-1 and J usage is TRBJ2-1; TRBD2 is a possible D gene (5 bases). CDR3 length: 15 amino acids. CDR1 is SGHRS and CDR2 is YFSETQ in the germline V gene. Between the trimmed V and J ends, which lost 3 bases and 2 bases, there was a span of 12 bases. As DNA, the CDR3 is TGCGCCAGCAGCTACCGGGAAAACCCCTACAATGAGCAGTTCTTC. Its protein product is CASSYRENPYNEQFF.

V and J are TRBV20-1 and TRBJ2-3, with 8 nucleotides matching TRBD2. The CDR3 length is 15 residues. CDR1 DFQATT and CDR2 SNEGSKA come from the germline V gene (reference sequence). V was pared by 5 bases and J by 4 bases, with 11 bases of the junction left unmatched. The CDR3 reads CSAATSGGGADTQYF. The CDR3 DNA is TGCAGTGCTGCCACAAGCGGGGGCGGGGCAGATACGCAGTATTTT.

The CDR3 protein is CASSLAGDFDHYEQYF. The CDR3 bases are TGTGCCAGCAGCTTAGCTGGGGATTTTGACCACTACGAGCAGTACTTC. This chain uses TRBV7-9 with TRBJ2-7; D gene unclear. The CDR3 extends over 16 amino acids. The germline gives CDR1 SEHNR, CDR2 FQNEAQ (reference sequence). V gave up 0 bases and J gave up 3 bases, with 15 bases separating them. Full variable domain (remainder filled in from reference TRBV7-9 and TRBJ2-7): DTGVSQNPRHKITKRGQNVTFRCDPISEHNRLYWYRQTLGQGPEFLTYFQNEAQLEKSRLLSDRFSAERPKGSFSTLEIQRTEQGDSAMYLCASSLAGDFDHYEQYFGPGTRLTVT.

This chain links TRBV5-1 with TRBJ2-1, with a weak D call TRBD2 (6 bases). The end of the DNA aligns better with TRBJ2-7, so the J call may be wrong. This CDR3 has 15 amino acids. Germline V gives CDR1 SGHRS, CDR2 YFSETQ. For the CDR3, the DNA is TGCGCCAGCAGCTTGGTCGGACTAACGTACAATGAGCAGTACTTC. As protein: CASSLVGLTYNEQYF.